The clone carrying this T cell receptor beta chain has a handful of counts. This CDR3 region has 14 residues. After removal of 6 bases from V and 5 bases from J, the junction contained 9 bases not matched to a gene. Germline V lookup: CDR1 MNHEY, CDR2 SVGEGT. It was with a sample-barcoded 5' primer and a J-beta primer mix that a second PCR of roughly 7 to 12 cycles was run. MiXCR, run by TCRdb on the 5' RACE reads, gives a single entry per CDR3 protein. The table shows hundreds of thousands of distinct CDR3 sequences, with roughly 32% occurring only once. This specimen comes from a study of blood T cells in healthy people across ages.

Sequenced material: blood. The sequence was obtained from a woman of 80 years or more in good health. The chain links TRBV6-2 or TRBV6-3 to TRBJ1-1; TRBD1 aligns across 7 bases. The CDR3 nucleotides are TGTGCCAGCAGCATCCCAGGGGGATGGACTGAAGCTTTCTTT. Amino acids: CASSIPGGWTEAFF.